The clone carrying this T cell receptor (beta chain) has more than one count but fewer than ten. Its target is unknown. Other DNA sequences from this sample encode an identical CDR3 as well. Germline assignment: CDR1 MNHNS and CDR2 SASEGT. Trimming removed 0 bases at V and 1 base at J, with 9 bases between. This CDR3 comprises 15 residues. The study ran its PCR with 60 Vbeta and 13 Jbeta primers. The data were produced by immunoSEQ multiplex PCR, yet TCRdb's version contains in-frame clones alone and is incomplete. This table has roughly 100,000 clones, around 75% appearing once. The sample comes from a study of cytomegalovirus exposure and HLA in healthy donors. Points from the study as a whole: By HLA locus, TCR association rates varied in a later analysis, with DRB1 showing the most and HLA-C the fewest. Versus the 666-donor mean, an Asian-associated ancestry cluster reportedly showed fewer N-insertions in a later analysis. Excluded were some V segments that proved indistinguishable, including TRBV6-2 and TRBV6-3.

Samples came from healthy bone marrow donors. This chain uses TRBV6-1 with TRBJ1-2, with a tentative D call TRBD1 (5 bases). Sequenced sample: PBMCs. The source is a man aged 35 to 55 in good health and CMV-seronegative. The CDR3 DNA sequence: TGTGCCAGCAGTGAAGCGCGGGGGGGTAACTATGGCTACACCTTC. Its translation: CASSEARGGNYGYTF.